This entry lists 15 T cell receptor beta chains sequenced from one sample in a study of post-analysis software for immune sequencing data. Tagging with unique molecular identifiers was a feature of the TCR beta cDNA libraries. TCRdb used MiXCR to reprocess the PCR reads, holding one entry per CDR3 protein. This sample yields about 770,000 distinct CDR3 sequences, of which around 45% are seen a single time; 4.9% belongs to the top ten. These TCRs are of unknown antigen specificity. The study's findings and limits: When patients were compared with controls, a handful of TRBV segments were more frequent, TRBV5-6, TRBV5-1 and TRBV20-1 among them.

What was sequenced was blood. The receptors here all came from a girl between 5 and 17 years old with multiple sclerosis.

This chain links TRBV20-1 with TRBJ2-5; the match to TRBD2 covers 10 bases. Germline V gives CDR1 DFQATT, CDR2 SNEGSKA (reference sequence). There are 15 residues in the CDR3. V was pared by 5 bases and J by 2 bases, with 8 bases of the junction left unmatched. The CDR3 DNA reads TGCAGTGCTGGCCCTGTACTAGCGGGGCAAGAGACCCAGTACTTC. Amino acid sequence: CSAGPVLAGQETQYF.

The chain is built from TRBV5-1 and TRBJ2-4, with 9 bases lining up with TRBD1. Trimming at V came to 1 base and at J to 13 bases, leaving 12 bases not matched to a gene. Germline V gene lookup returns CDR1 SGHRS and CDR2 YFSETQ. The CDR3 is 15 amino acids. As DNA, the CDR3 is TGCGCCAGCAGCTTGACAACAGGGGGCGCGGGGGAGCAGTACTTC. Its translation is CASSLTTGGAGEQYF.

V is TRBV24-1 and J is TRBJ2-5; 9 nucleotides align to TRBD1. The CDR3 has 13 residues. V trimming: 9 bases; J trimming: 5 bases; junction bases outside the gene matches: 6. Germline CDR1 is KGHDR and CDR2 is SFDVKD. The CDR3 DNA sequence: TGTGCCACCGGAGGGACAGGGTGGGAGACCCAGTACTTC. Translating gives CATGGTGWETQYF.

The chain joins TRBV12-3 or TRBV12-4 to TRBJ1-4; 7 positions agree with TRBD1. The CDR3 runs 15 residues. V was pared by 6 bases and J by 4 bases, with 8 bases of the junction left unmatched. The CDR3 DNA sequence: TGTGCCAGCAGGCCTACCACAGGGGATAATGAAAAACTGTTTTTT. Amino acid sequence: CASRPTTGDNEKLFF.

The J gene is TRBJ2-1, the V gene TRBV27; 7 bases are a match to TRBD2. Germline lookup yields CDR1 MNHEY and CDR2 SMNVEV (reference sequence). The V and J ends lost 2 bases and 5 bases, in that order; junction bases with no gene match: 3. The CDR3 extends over 14 amino acids. CDR3 loop: CASSLAGVHNEQFF. CDR3 sequence (DNA): TGTGCCAGCAGTTTAGCGGGAGTTCACAATGAGCAGTTCTTC.

The chain links TRBV13 to TRBJ2-3; D is unresolved. The germline V and J ends were trimmed by 4 bases and 4 bases, with 6 bases remaining between them. The CDR3 spans 12 residues. CDR1 PRHDT and CDR2 FYEKMQ come from the germline V gene (reference sequence). CDR3 bases: TGTGCCAGCAGCTCTGAGGCAGATACGCAGTATTTT. It yields the protein CASSSEADTQYF.

The chain has TRBV20-1 and TRBJ2-5; D call uncertain. Trimming took off 0 bases at V and 5 bases at J, with 13 bases between the two ends. CDR1 and CDR2 from the germline V gene are DFQATT and SNEGSKA (reference sequence). CDR3 length: 14 residues. This chain's CDR3 is CSARDLPPAETQYF. The CDR3 nucleotides are TGCAGTGCTAGAGATCTGCCCCCGGCGGAGACCCAGTACTTC.

J is TRBJ2-3 and V is TRBV6-6; the D gene is possibly TRBD2 (5 bases). The CDR3 contains 16 residues. V was shortened by 5 bases and J by 2 bases, with 17 bases between the two germline ends. The germline V gene encodes CDR1 MNHNY and CDR2 SVGAGI (reference sequence). The CDR3 protein is CASSRGFVDITDTQYF. The DNA of the CDR3 is TGTGCCAGCAGTCGAGGGTTCGTCGACATCACAGATACGCAGTATTTT.

The CDR3 DNA is TGTGCCAGCAGTGTCCCTCTTCGACTAGCGGGAGTGACAGATACGCAGTATTTT. Residues: CASSVPLRLAGVTDTQYF. The chain uses TRBV2 and TRBJ2-3; 12 bases match TRBD2. V shed 4 bases, J shed 3 bases, and the junction held 11 bases outside the gene matches. The CDR3 is 18 amino acids. CDR1 and CDR2 from the germline V gene are SNHLY and FYNNEI.

This chain uses TRBV6-5 with TRBJ1-4; the match to TRBD1 covers 9 bases. Germline V gives CDR1 MNHEY, CDR2 SVGAGI. Unmatched junction bases numbered 7, after V lost 0 bases and J lost 8 bases. This CDR3 spans 16 amino acids. CDR3 DNA: TGTGCCAGCAGTTACTCGACCGGGACAGGGAAGGAAAAACTGTTTTTT. It is translated as CASSYSTGTGKEKLFF.

V usage is TRBV5-1 and J usage is TRBJ2-1; D possibly matches TRBD1 or TRBD2 (5 bases each). The CDR3 sequence is 15 residues long. In germline, CDR1 is SGHRS, CDR2 YFSETQ. Trimming stripped 4 bases from V and 0 bases from J, with 11 bases between. The CDR3 sequence is CASSLGDHSYNEQFF. The CDR3 DNA follows: TGCGCCAGCAGCCTAGGGGACCACTCCTACAATGAGCAGTTCTTC.

The chain has TRBV29-1 and TRBJ1-1; 7 bases align to TRBD1. V was pared by 3 bases and J by 11 bases, with 6 bases of the junction left unmatched. The V gene's germline CDR1 is SQVTM and CDR2 ANQGSEA. This CDR3 has 11 residues. The CDR3 region has the DNA TGCAGCGTTGAGATGACAGGGCCTGCTTTCTTT. Its translation is CSVEMTGPAFF.

The rearrangement uses TRBV29-1 and TRBJ2-1; D perhaps matches TRBD1 (5 bases). Germline lookup yields CDR1 SQVTM and CDR2 ANQGSEA. There are 14 residues in the CDR3. Trimming cost V 3 bases and J 2 bases, with 11 bases left between them. Here the CDR3 reads CSVDRVRTYNEQFF. DNA for the CDR3: TGCAGCGTTGACAGGGTCAGGACCTACAATGAGCAGTTCTTC.

The chain uses TRBV6-5 and TRBJ2-4; the D is unclear. Germline V gene lookup returns CDR1 MNHEY and CDR2 SVGAGI. The length of the CDR3 is 13 residues. V dropped 1 base and J dropped 15 bases, with 16 bases sitting between them. CDR3 coding DNA: TGTGCCAGCAGTTACTATCCGGTGGGGTTATTGTACTTC. Translating it yields CASSYYPVGLLYF.

The chain employs TRBV3-1 and TRBJ2-5; 7 nucleotides line up with TRBD2. The DNA end favors TRBJ2-7, so the J call may be wrong. CDR1 LGHDT and CDR2 YNNKEL come from the germline V gene (reference sequence). This CDR3 has 16 amino acids. The CDR3 loop reads CASSTGSGGRGYEQYF. The CDR3 region has the DNA TGTGCCAGCAGCACGGGCTCGGGCGGGAGAGGCTACGAGCAGTACTTC.